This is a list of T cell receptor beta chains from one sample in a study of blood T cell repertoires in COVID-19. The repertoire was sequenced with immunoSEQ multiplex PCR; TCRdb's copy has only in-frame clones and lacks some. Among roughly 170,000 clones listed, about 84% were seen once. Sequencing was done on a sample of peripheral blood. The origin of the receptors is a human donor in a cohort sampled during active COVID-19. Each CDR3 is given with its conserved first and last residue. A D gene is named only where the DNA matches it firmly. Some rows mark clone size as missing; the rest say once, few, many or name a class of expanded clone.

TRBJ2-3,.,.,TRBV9,CASSVATGVQIPSTDTQYF,TGTGCCAGCAGCGTAGCTACGGGAGTACAAATTCCTAGCACAGATACGCAGTATTTT
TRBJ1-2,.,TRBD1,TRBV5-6,CASSAGQANYGYTF,TGTGCCAGCAGCGCGGGACAGGCCAACTATGGCTACACCTTC
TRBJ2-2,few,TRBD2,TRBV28,CASSREGGELFF,TGTGCCAGCAGTCGGGAGGGCGGGGAGCTGTTTTTT
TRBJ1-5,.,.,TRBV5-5,CASSLREGSNQPQHF,TGTGCCAGCAGCTTAAGGGAGGGGAGCAATCAGCCCCAGCATTTT
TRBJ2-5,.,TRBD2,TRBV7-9,CASSKKPGLAGATGETQYF,TGTGCCAGCAGCAAAAAACCGGGACTAGCGGGGGCCACGGGAGAGACCCAGTACTTC
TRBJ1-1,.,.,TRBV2,CASSVDSGMNTEAFF,TGTGCCAGCAGTGTGGACAGTGGGATGAACACTGAAGCTTTCTTT
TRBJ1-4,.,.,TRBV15,CATSKGGTEGEKLFF,TGTGCCACCAGCAAAGGGGGAACGGAAGGTGAAAAACTGTTTTTT
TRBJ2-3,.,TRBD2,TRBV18,CASSPGTSPFDTQYF,TGTGCCAGCTCACCCGGGACTAGCCCTTTTGATACGCAGTATTTT
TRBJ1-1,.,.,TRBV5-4,CASSSAVGGDTEAFF,TGTGCCAGCAGCTCGGCGGTGGGTGGCGACACTGAAGCTTTCTTT
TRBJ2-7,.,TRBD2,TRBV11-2,CASSLGSGGSYEQYF,TGTGCCAGCAGCTTAGGTAGCGGGGGCTCCTACGAGCAGTACTTC
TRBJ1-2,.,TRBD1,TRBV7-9,CASSLGQGIGYTF,TGTGCCAGCAGCTTAGGACAGGGGATTGGCTACACCTTC
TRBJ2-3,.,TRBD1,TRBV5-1,CASSHDRGRTDTQYF,TGCGCCAGCAGCCATGACAGGGGGAGAACAGATACGCAGTATTTT
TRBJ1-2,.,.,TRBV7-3,CASIPPGYYGYTF,TGTGCCAGCATCCCGCCGGGGTACTATGGCTACACCTTC